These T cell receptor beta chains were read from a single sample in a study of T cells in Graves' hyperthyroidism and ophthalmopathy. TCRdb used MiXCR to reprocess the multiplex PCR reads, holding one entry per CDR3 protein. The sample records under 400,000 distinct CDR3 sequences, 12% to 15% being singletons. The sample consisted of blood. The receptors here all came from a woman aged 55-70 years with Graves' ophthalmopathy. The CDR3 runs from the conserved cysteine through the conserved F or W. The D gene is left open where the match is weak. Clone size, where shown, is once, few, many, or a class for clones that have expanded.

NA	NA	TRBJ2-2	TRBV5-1	TGCGCCAGCAGCCCACGGAAGAGGCCCGACACCGGGGAGCTGTTTTTT	CASSPRKRPDTGELFF
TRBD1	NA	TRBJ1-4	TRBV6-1	TGTGCCAGCAGTAGCCGACGGCAGGGGGGAACTCGGAATGAAAAACTGTTTTTT	CASSSRRQGGTRNEKLFF
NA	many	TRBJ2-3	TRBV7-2	TGTGCCAGCAGCTCGAGGGTGGGGACACCAGATACGCAGTATTTT	CASSSRVGTPDTQYF
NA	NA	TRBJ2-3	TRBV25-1	TGTGCCAGCAGTGACTACAGGGGGGGGAGCACAGATACGCAGTATTTT	CASSDYRGGSTDTQYF
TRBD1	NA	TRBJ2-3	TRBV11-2	TGTGCCAGCAGCTTGGGGACAGTTGACACAGATACGCAGTATTTT	CASSLGTVDTDTQYF
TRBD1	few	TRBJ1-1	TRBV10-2	TGCGCCAGCAGTGAAGGGACAGGGGCCACTGAAGCTTTCTTT	CASSEGTGATEAFF
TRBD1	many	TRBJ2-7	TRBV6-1	TGTGCCAGCAGTTACAGGGACAGAGAGTACGAGCAGTACTTC	CASSYRDREYEQYF
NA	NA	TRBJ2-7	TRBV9	TGTGCCAGCAGCCCTGGACAGGGAACGGGAGGGCCCTACAATGAGCAGTACTTC	CASSPGQGTGGPYNEQYF
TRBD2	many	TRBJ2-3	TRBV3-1	TGTGCCAGCAGCCAGGGGCTAGCGGGAGGCCCAGATACGCAGTATTTT	CASSQGLAGGPDTQYF
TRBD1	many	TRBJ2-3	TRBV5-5	TGTGCCAGCAGCGCATACCGGGACAGACCCACAGATACGCAGTATTTT	CASSAYRDRPTDTQYF
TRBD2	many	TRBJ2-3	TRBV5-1	TGCGCCAGCAGCTCATCAGGGACTAGCGGGAGCACAGATACGCAGTATTTT	CASSSSGTSGSTDTQYF
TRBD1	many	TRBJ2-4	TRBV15	TGTGCCACCAGCAGATCCGGACAGGGTGGGGACATTCAGTACTTC	CATSRSGQGGDIQYF
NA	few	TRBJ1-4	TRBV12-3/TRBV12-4	TGTGCCAGCAGTTTAGCGCTCCAGATAAATGAAAAACTGTTTTTT	CASSLALQINEKLFF
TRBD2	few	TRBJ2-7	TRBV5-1	TGCGCCAGCAGCTTGTTTGGCGGGGCGGGAGTCAACGAGCAGTACTTC	CASSLFGGAGVNEQYF
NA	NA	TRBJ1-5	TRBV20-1	TGCAGTGCTAGAGGCCTAGGGCCAGGGGGCAATCAGCCCCAGCATTTT	CSARGLGPGGNQPQHF
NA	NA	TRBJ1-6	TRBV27	TGTGCCAGCAGTTCCGTTGCGGTGGCCGGCTCCTATAATTCACCCCTCCACTTT	CASSSVAVAGSYNSPLHF
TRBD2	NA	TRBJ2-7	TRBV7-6	TGTGCCAGCAGCTCCAATAGCGGGAGTAACTACGAGCAGTACTTC	CASSSNSGSNYEQYF
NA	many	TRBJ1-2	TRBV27	TGTGCCAGCAGTTTCGGGGGTCATGGAGGCTACACCTTC	CASSFGGHGGYTF
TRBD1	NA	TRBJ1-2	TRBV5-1	TGCGCCAGCAGCTTTATGGGACAGGACTATGGCTACACCTTC	CASSFMGQDYGYTF
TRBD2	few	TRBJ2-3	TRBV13	TGTGCCAGCAGCTTAAGGACGCCTAGCGGTTATCGCAGGCGTAGCACAGATACGCAGTATTTT	CASSLRTPSGYRRRSTDTQYF
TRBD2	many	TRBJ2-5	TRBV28	TGTGCCAGCAGTTTGTTAGCGGGGGTGGAGACCCAGTACTTC	CASSLLAGVETQYF
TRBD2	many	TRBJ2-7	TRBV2	TGTGCCATCAAGAGGGGACTAGCGGGAGGGGAGCAGTACTTC	CAIKRGLAGGEQYF
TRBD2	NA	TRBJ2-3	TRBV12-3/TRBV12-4	TGTGCCAGCAGTCACGAGACTAGCGCCCGCACAGATACGCAGTATTTT	CASSHETSARTDTQYF
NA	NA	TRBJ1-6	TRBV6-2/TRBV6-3	TGTGCCAGCAGTTACTCGGGGGCGAATTCACCCCTCCACTTT	CASSYSGANSPLHF
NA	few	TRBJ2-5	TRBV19	TGTGTCAGTACAACCGGACATGGGGAGACCCAGTACTTC	CVSTTGHGETQYF
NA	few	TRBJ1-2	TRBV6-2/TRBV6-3	TGTGCCAGCAGGCTCCCCGAAGGACGGAGAGGCTACACCTTC	CASRLPEGRRGYTF
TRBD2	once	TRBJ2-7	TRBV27	TGTGCCAGCAGTTCAAGACTAGCGGGAGGGGCCAATGAGCAGTACTTC	CASSSRLAGGANEQYF
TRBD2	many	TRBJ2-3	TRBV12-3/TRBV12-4	TGTGCCACCGGGACTAGCGGGAGCACAGATACGCAGTATTTT	CATGTSGSTDTQYF
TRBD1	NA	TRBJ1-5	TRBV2	TGTGCCAGCAGTGAGGACAGGGGGGGGGACAATCAGCCCCAGCATTTT	CASSEDRGGDNQPQHF
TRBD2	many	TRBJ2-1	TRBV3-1	TGTGCCAGCAGCCAAGAACTAGCGGAGGGCTCCGGGGGTGAGCAGTTCTTC	CASSQELAEGSGGEQFF
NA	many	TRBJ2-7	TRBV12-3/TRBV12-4	TGTGCCAGCAGTCTCAGGGGTGGCGAGCAGTACTTC	CASSLRGGEQYF
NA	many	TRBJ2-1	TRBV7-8	TGTGCCAGCAGCTTAGCGCTGGGGGGAACCTCCTACAATGAGCAGTTCTTC	CASSLALGGTSYNEQFF
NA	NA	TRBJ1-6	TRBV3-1	TGTGCCAGCAGCCAAGGGTGGGGCCGGGAGCCCCTCCACTTT	CASSQGWGREPLHF
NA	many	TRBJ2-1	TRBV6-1	TGTGCCAGCAGTTATTCCCCTGACAATGAGCAGTTCTTC	CASSYSPDNEQFF
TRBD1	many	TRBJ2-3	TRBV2	TGTGCCAGCATAGGGACAGGGGGTTTCGGTACGCAGTATTTT	CASIGTGGFGTQYF
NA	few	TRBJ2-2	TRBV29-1	TGCAGCGTTGAAAGGGGATTAAACACCGGGGAGCTGTTTTTT	CSVERGLNTGELFF
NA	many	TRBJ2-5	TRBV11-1	TGTGCCAGCAGCCCCGACAGGTCAGCCCAGTACTTC	CASSPDRSAQYF
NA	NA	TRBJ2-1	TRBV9	TGTGCCAGCAGCGTAACGACTTCGGGGGGCGATGCCTACAATGAGCAGTTCTTC	CASSVTTSGGDAYNEQFF
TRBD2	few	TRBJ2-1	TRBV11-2	TGTGCCAGCAGCTCCCGAGGGACTAGCGGGAGTGGGCAGTTCTTC	CASSSRGTSGSGQFF
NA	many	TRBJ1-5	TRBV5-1	TGCGCCAGCAGCCCGGACGGACAGCCCCAGCATTTT	CASSPDGQPQHF
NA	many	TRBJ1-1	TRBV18	TGTGCCAGCTCACCACAGCAGGGGTACCCCGAAGCTTTCTTT	CASSPQQGYPEAFF
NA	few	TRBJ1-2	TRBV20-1	TGCAGTGCTAGAGAGTCAGGGTTTAGATATGGCTACACCTTC	CSARESGFRYGYTF
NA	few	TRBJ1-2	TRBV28	TGTGCCAGCAGTTTATCCCTCTATGGCTACACCTTC	CASSLSLYGYTF
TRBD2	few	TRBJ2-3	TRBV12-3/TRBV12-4	TGTGCCAGCGGAGGGCGAAGCGGGAGCCGGTATACGCAGTATTTT	CASGGRSGSRYTQYF